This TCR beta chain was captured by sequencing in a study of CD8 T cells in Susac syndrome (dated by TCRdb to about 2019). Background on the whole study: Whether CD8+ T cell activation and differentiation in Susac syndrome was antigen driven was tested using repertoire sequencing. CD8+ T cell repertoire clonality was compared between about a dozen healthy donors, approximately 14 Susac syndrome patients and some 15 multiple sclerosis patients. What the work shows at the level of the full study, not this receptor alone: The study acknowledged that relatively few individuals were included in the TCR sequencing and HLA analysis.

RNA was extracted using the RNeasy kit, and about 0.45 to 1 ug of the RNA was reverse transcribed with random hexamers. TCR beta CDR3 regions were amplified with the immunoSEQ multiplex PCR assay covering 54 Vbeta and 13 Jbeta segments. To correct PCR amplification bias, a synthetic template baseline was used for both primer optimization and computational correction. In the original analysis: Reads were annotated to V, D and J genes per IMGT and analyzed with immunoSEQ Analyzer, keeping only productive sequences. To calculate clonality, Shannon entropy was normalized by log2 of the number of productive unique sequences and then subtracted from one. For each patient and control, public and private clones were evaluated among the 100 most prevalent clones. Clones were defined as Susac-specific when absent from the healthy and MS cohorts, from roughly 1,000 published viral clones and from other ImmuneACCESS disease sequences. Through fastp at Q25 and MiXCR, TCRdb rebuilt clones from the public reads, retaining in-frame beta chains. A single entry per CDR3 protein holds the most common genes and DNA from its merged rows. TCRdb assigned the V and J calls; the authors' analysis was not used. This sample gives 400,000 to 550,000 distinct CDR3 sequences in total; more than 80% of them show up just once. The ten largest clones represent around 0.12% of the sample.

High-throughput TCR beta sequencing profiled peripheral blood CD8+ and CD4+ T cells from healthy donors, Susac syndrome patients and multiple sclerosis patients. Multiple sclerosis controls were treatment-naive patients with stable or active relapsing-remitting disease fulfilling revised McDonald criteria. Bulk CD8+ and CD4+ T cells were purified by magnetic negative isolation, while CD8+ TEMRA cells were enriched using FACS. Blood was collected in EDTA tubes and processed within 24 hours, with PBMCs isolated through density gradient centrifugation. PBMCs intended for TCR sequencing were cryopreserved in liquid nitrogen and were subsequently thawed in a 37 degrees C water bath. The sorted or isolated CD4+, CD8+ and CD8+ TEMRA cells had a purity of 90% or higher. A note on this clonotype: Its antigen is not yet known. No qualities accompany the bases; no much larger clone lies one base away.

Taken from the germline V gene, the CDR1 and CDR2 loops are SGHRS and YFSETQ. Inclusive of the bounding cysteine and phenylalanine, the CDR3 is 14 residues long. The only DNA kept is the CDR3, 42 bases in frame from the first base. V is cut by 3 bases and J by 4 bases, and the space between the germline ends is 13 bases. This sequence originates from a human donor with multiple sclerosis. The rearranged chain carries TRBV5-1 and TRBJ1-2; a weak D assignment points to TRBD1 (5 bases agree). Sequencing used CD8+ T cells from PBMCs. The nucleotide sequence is TGCGCCAGCAGCTGGTGGCGGGGCTTCTATGGCTACACCTTC. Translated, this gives CASSWWRGFYGYTF.